This T cell receptor (beta chain) was profiled in a study of blood T cell repertoires in COVID-19. Trimming removed 4 bases from V and 3 bases from J; junction bases left unmatched: 6. Germline V gene sequence: CDR1 MNHNS, CDR2 SASEGT. The CDR3 runs 16 residues. TCRdb's copy holds only in-frame clones and misses some; the assay was immunoSEQ multiplex PCR. The sample holds 25,000 to 30,000 clones, roughly 87% seen once. This clonotype originated in a human donor with acute or convalescent COVID-19. The donor label of this sample is uncertain. This chain joins TRBV6-1 and TRBJ1-5, with 10 bases aligning to TRBD1. Material for sequencing was peripheral blood. CDR3 residues: CASSAGTGAFNQPQHF. Written as DNA, the CDR3 is TGTGCCAGCAGTGCCGGGACAGGGGCCTTCAATCAGCCCCAGCATTTT.